This is a list of T cell receptor beta chains from one sample in a study of T-cell reconstitution after alpha-beta-depleted transplantation in children. A single record per CDR3 protein comes from TCRdb applying MiXCR to the PCR reads. The data contain some 200,000 distinct CDR3 sequences, approximately 8% of them singletons. The sample here was PBMCs, mostly from graft donor cells, taken 360 days after TCRalphabeta/CD19-depleted stem cell transplant. The receptors come from a male patient under 10 years old who had a stem cell transplant for acute myeloid leukemia, so the T cells may come from the graft donor. Each CDR3 is given with its conserved first and last residue. The D gene is left open where the match is weak. Clone size is stated in some rows and not others, as once, few, many or a class when expanded.

J gene	D gene	V gene	clone size	CDR3 protein	CDR3 DNA
TRBJ2-1	TRBD1	TRBV12-3/TRBV12-4	many	CASSLLDRGPDEQFF	TGTGCCAGCAGTTTGCTCGACAGGGGGCCAGATGAGCAGTTCTTC
TRBJ2-5	TRBD2	TRBV7-3	few	CASSFTAGLQETQYF	TGTGCCAGCAGCTTCACAGCGGGACTCCAAGAGACCCAGTACTTC
TRBJ2-3	TRBD1	TRBV12-3/TRBV12-4	.	CASNQGTASTDTQYF	TGTGCCAGCAATCAAGGGACAGCTAGCACAGATACGCAGTATTTT
TRBJ2-5	TRBD1	TRBV11-2	many	CASSLSPRRQGETQYF	TGTGCCAGCAGCTTAAGCCCGAGACGACAGGGGGAGACCCAGTACTTC
TRBJ2-7	.	TRBV20-1	few	CSARVVLGSYEQYF	TGCAGTGCTAGAGTTGTTCTTGGTTCCTACGAGCAGTACTTC
TRBJ2-5	.	TRBV20-1	.	CSARVGGAWQETQYF	TGCAGTGCTAGAGTGGGGGGGGCTTGGCAAGAGACCCAGTACTTC
TRBJ2-1	.	TRBV7-9	many	CASSAEGSIGNEQFF	TGTGCCAGCAGCGCAGAGGGTTCAATCGGCAATGAGCAGTTCTTC
TRBJ1-1	TRBD1	TRBV20-1	many	CSASKGADTEAFF	TGCAGTGCTTCCAAGGGGGCTGACACTGAAGCTTTCTTT
TRBJ2-5	.	TRBV29-1	many	CSVEWGPQETQYF	TGCAGCGTTGAGTGGGGGCCACAAGAGACCCAGTACTTC
TRBJ2-1	.	TRBV5-1	few	CASVLGGRYGEQFF	TGCGCCAGCGTCCTAGGGGGGCGCTACGGTGAGCAGTTCTTC
TRBJ2-3	TRBD2	TRBV7-4	many	CASSPVEKREGGDTQYF	TGTGCCAGCAGCCCCGTGGAGAAGCGGGAGGGGGGAGATACGCAGTATTTT
TRBJ1-5	TRBD1	TRBV12-3/TRBV12-4	few	CASSRDSISHQPQHF	TGTGCCAGCAGTAGGGACAGTATCTCCCATCAGCCCCAGCATTTT
TRBJ2-1	TRBD1	TRBV6-1	few	CATSVRGPYNEQFF	TGTGCCACCTCGGTGAGGGGGCCGTACAATGAGCAGTTCTTC
TRBJ2-2	.	TRBV5-1	.	CASSGGSTGELFF	TGCGCCAGCAGCGGAGGGAGCACCGGGGAGCTGTTTTTT
TRBJ2-1	.	TRBV11-3	many	CASSLGIDNEQFF	TGTGCCAGCAGCTTAGGGATTGACAATGAGCAGTTCTTC
TRBJ2-6	.	TRBV15	many	CATGTVSGANVLTF	TGTGCCACCGGAACAGTCTCTGGGGCCAACGTCCTGACTTTC
TRBJ1-3	.	TRBV7-3	many	CASSLKGGNTIYF	TGTGCCAGCAGCTTAAAGGGAGGCAACACCATATATTTT
TRBJ1-2	.	TRBV29-1	few	CSVEGADGYTF	TGCAGCGTTGAAGGGGCGGATGGCTACACCTTC
TRBJ2-7	TRBD2	TRBV6-5	medium-sized	CASSTAGTSGSYEQYF	TGTGCCAGCAGTACCGCCGGGACTAGCGGGAGTTACGAGCAGTACTTC
TRBJ1-5	.	TRBV12-3/TRBV12-4	.	CASSDQGSNQPQHF	TGTGCCAGCAGTGATCAGGGGAGCAATCAGCCCCAGCATTTT
TRBJ1-5	TRBD1	TRBV28	many	CASTNPDRGNQPQHF	TGTGCCAGCACCAACCCGGACAGGGGCAATCAGCCCCAGCATTTT
TRBJ2-1	.	TRBV20-1	many	CSASILSSYNEQFF	TGCAGTGCTAGTATCTTGAGCTCCTACAATGAGCAGTTCTTC
TRBJ1-2	.	TRBV27	few	CASSSRTRVDRSGYTF	TGTGCCAGCAGTTCACGGACAAGAGTGGATAGAAGTGGCTACACCTTC
TRBJ2-2	.	TRBV12-3/TRBV12-4	many	CASSLRQSNTGELFF	TGTGCCAGCAGTTTACGGCAGTCGAACACCGGGGAGCTGTTTTTT
TRBJ2-2	TRBD1	TRBV27	few	CASSWDRGATGELFF	TGTGCCAGCAGTTGGGACAGGGGGGCCACCGGGGAGCTGTTTTTT
TRBJ1-1	.	TRBV20-1	few	CSARAGSRNTEAFF	TGCAGTGCTAGAGCTGGCAGCAGGAACACTGAAGCTTTCTTT